These 31 T cell receptor beta chains came from one sample sequenced in a study of cytomegalovirus exposure and HLA in healthy donors. The PCR was carried out with 60 Vbeta primers and 13 Jbeta primers. The protocol was immunoSEQ multiplex PCR, while the TCRdb copy is restricted to in-frame clones and leaves out a portion. The sample yields roughly 100,000 clones, around four fifths seen once. The specimen was PBMCs. Every receptor here comes from a man in his forties or fifties in good health and CMV-seronegative.

The rearrangement joins TRBV4-3 to TRBJ1-3; 9 positions agree with TRBD1. Trimming at V came to 0 bases and at J to 3 bases, leaving 9 bases not matched to a gene. The V gene's germline CDR1 is LGHNA and CDR2 YSLEER. The CDR3 length is 18 residues. CDR3 amino acids: CASSQEWDRESYGNTIYF. CDR3 DNA: TGCGCCAGCAGCCAAGAATGGGACAGGGAATCGTATGGAAACACCATATATTTT.

The count of this clone is one. V and J are TRBV6-5 and TRBJ1-1; perhaps TRBD1 as D (6 bases). CDR1 and CDR2 from the germline V gene are MNHEY and SVGAGI. V was cut by 7 bases and J by 0 bases, with 9 bases left in between. This CDR3 is built from 13 residues. The CDR3 DNA reads as TGTGCCAGCAAGGGGACAATGAACACTGAAGCTTTCTTT. Translated, it gives CASKGTMNTEAFF.

The rearrangement links TRBV12-5 to TRBJ2-7; 7 bases fit TRBD2. V shed 5 bases, J shed 5 bases, and the junction held 12 bases outside the gene matches. This CDR3 has 15 amino acids. Germline CDR1 is LGHNT and CDR2 is FRNRAP. The CDR3: CASGAGRGYGDEQYF. In DNA, the CDR3 is TGTGCTAGTGGTGCGGGGAGGGGTTACGGGGACGAGCAGTACTTC.

This clone occurred once. The chain has TRBV7-2 and TRBJ2-5, with TRBD2 matching over 8 bases. Germline trimming cut 5 bases from V and 5 bases from J; bases unmatched to any gene: 10. The germline V gene encodes CDR1 SGHTA and CDR2 FQGNSA. The CDR3 is 15 amino acids. CDR3 in DNA: TGTGCCAGCAGCCCGGCGGGGGGCCTTCGCGAGACCCAGTACTTC. It specifies CASSPAGGLRETQYF.

The chain has TRBV18 and TRBJ1-1, with TRBD1 as a possible D gene (6 bases). This CDR3 has 18 residues. Germline V gives CDR1 KGHSH, CDR2 LQKENI. Trimming stripped 3 bases from V and 6 bases from J, with 26 bases between. As DNA, the CDR3 is TGTGCCAGCTCACCTAACAGGGCCCGCAGTGGGATTTTGGCTGAAGCTTTCTTT. This codes for CASSPNRARSGILAEAFF.

The chain combines TRBV5-4 with TRBJ1-1, with TRBD1 as a possible D gene (5 bases). The germline V gene encodes CDR1 SGHNT and CDR2 YYREEE (reference sequence). The CDR3 runs to 16 residues. Trimming pared 0 bases from V and 4 bases from J, leaving 16 bases between. The CDR3 here is CASSLALAGRGTEAFF. CDR3 nucleotides: TGTGCCAGCAGCTTGGCCTTAGCAGGGCGGGGCACTGAAGCTTTCTTT.

The chain combines TRBV4-3 with TRBJ2-3; D might be TRBD2 (7 bases). Per germline, CDR1 LGHNA and CDR2 YSLEER. The CDR3 has 16 amino acids. The V and J ends lost 0 bases and 6 bases respectively, with 16 bases between them. DNA of the CDR3: TGCGCCAGCAGCCAAGAGGCGGGGGCCCCCTGGGATACGCAGTATTTT. Amino acids: CASSQEAGAPWDTQYF.

V is TRBV19 and J is TRBJ2-5, with D unclear. The V gene's germline CDR1 is LNHDA and CDR2 SQIVND (reference sequence). With 1 base removed from V and 1 base from J, the gap between germline ends came to 7 bases. The CDR3 consists of 14 residues. CDR3 in amino acids: CASSIARIQETQYF. For the CDR3, the DNA is TGTGCCAGTAGTATAGCCAGAATCCAAGAGACCCAGTACTTC. The complete variable domain, with remaining parts taken from reference TRBV19 and TRBJ2-5, reads DGGITQSPKYLFRKEGQNVTLSCEQNLNHDAMYWYRQDPGQGLRLIYYSQIVNDFQKGDIAEGYSVSREKKESFPLTVTSAQKNPTAFYLCASSIARIQETQYFGPGTRLLVL.

The chain couples TRBV7-9 to TRBJ2-1; 13 bases fit TRBD2. The CDR3 totals 15 residues. CDR1 and CDR2 (germline): SEHNR, FQNEAQ (reference sequence). Losses at the gene ends were 5 bases for V and 12 bases for J; bases not matched to a gene: 10. CDR3 loop: CASSPRTSGGKRQFF. The DNA of the CDR3 is TGTGCCAGCAGCCCGAGGACTAGCGGGGGCAAAAGGCAGTTCTTC.

The V and J genes are TRBV19 and TRBJ1-5; the match to TRBD1 covers 7 bases. The CDR3 covers 14 residues. Losses at the gene ends were 7 bases for V and 4 bases for J; bases not matched to a gene: 7. Germline V gene lookup returns CDR1 LNHDA and CDR2 SQIVND (reference sequence). The CDR3 loop is CASTETGLNQPQHF. The CDR3 DNA follows: TGTGCCAGTACCGAGACAGGGTTAAATCAGCCCCAGCATTTT.

CDR3 in DNA: TGCGCCAGCAGCTTGTGGGGGACTAGCGGGGGGGATGGCACAGATACGCAGTATTTT. Translated, it gives CASSLWGTSGGDGTDTQYF. The V call is TRBV5-1, the J call TRBJ2-3, with 16 nucleotides matching TRBD2. This CDR3 comprises 19 residues. Germline V gene data show CDR1 as SGHRS and CDR2 as YFSETQ. V was clipped by 1 base and J by 1 base; unmatched bases: 6.

The rearrangement joins TRBV4-1 to TRBJ1-2; 8 bases match TRBD1. In germline, CDR1 is MGHRA, CDR2 YSYEKL. Trimming cost V 1 base and J 2 bases; bases outside gene matches: 0. The CDR3 extends over 14 amino acids. This CDR3 reads CASSQGTGNYGYTF. In DNA form, the CDR3 reads TGCGCCAGCAGCCAAGGGACAGGGAACTATGGCTACACCTTC.

The chain has TRBV7-6 and TRBJ2-3, with 8 bases aligning to TRBD1. V lost 4 bases and J lost 3; bases outside the gene matches: 9. CDR3 length: 16 residues. In germline, CDR1 is SGHVS, CDR2 FNYEAQ. In nucleotides, the CDR3 is TGTGCCAGCAGCTCCCTGACAGGGGATACGACAGATACGCAGTATTTT. Translating gives CASSSLTGDTTDTQYF.

The rearrangement links TRBV5-1 to TRBJ1-5; D might be TRBD1 (5 bases). The CDR3 runs 15 residues. Per germline, CDR1 SGHRS and CDR2 YFSETQ. V lost 0 bases, J lost 4 bases, and 11 bases lay in between. The CDR3 loop is CASSLGGQRNQPQHF. The DNA of the CDR3 is TGCGCCAGCAGCTTGGGGGGCCAACGGAATCAGCCCCAGCATTTT. Complete variable domain (other parts from reference TRBV5-1 and TRBJ1-5): KAGVTQTPRYLIKTRGQQVTLSCSPISGHRSVSWYQQTPGQGLQFLFEYFSETQRNKGNFPGRFSGRQFSNSRSEMNVSTLELGDSALYLCASSLGGQRNQPQHFGDGTRLSIL.

The rearrangement uses TRBV18 and TRBJ2-5; D might be TRBD1 (5 bases). The J call may not be correct, given that the DNA end is closer to TRBJ2-7. This CDR3 spans 16 amino acids. Germline V gene lookup returns CDR1 KGHSH and CDR2 LQKENI. The CDR3 sequence: CASSPRPTASSYEQYF. The CDR3 region has the DNA TGTGCCAGCTCACCACGACCGACAGCGAGCTCCTACGAGCAGTACTTC.

The rearrangement uses TRBV10-2 and TRBJ2-7; D may be TRBD1 (6 bases). CDR3 size: 13 residues. Trimming stripped 6 bases from V and 4 bases from J, with 13 bases between. The germline V gene encodes CDR1 WSHSY and CDR2 SAAADI. The CDR3 spells CASRFGGEYEQYF. The CDR3 DNA reads as TGCGCCAGCAGGTTTGGGGGCGAGTACGAGCAGTACTTC.

The chain combines TRBV7-2 with TRBJ2-2; TRBD2 aligns across 16 bases. The CDR3 is 18 amino acids. CDR1 is SGHTA, CDR2 FQGNSA, per germline. The V gene end was trimmed by 5 bases and the J gene end by 5 bases; junction bases not matched to a gene: 8. CDR3 in DNA: TGTGCCAGCAGCCCAGGGACTAGCGGGGGGGCGGGGACCGGGGAGCTGTTTTTT. This translates into CASSPGTSGGAGTGELFF.

This clone was seen just once. The CDR3 here is CASSIGTIGEAFF. For the CDR3, the DNA is TGTGCCAGTAGTATCGGGACAATTGGTGAAGCTTTCTTT. This rearrangement joins TRBV19 to TRBJ1-1; D perhaps matches TRBD1 (6 bases). The CDR3 has 13 amino acids. V lost 3 bases and J lost 7, with 12 bases in between. CDR1 and CDR2 from the germline V gene are LNHDA and SQIVND (reference sequence). Drawing the rest from reference TRBV19 and TRBJ1-1, the complete variable domain is DGGITQSPKYLFRKEGQNVTLSCEQNLNHDAMYWYRQDPGQGLRLIYYSQIVNDFQKGDIAEGYSVSREKKESFPLTVTSAQKNPTAFYLCASSIGTIGEAFFGQGTRLTVV.

V is TRBV27 and J is TRBJ1-1, with D perhaps matching TRBD1 (5 bases). The CDR3 is made up of 15 amino acids. Trimming shortened V by 1 base and J by 2 bases, and 11 bases separated the two germline ends. Germline lookup yields CDR1 MNHEY and CDR2 SMNVEV (reference sequence). This chain's CDR3 is CASSLYQGLNTEAFF. Here the CDR3 DNA reads TGTGCCAGCAGTTTATATCAGGGCTTAAACACTGAAGCTTTCTTT.

This clone was seen just once. The gene calls are TRBV30 and TRBJ2-2, with TRBD2 as a possible D gene (6 bases). The CDR3 extends over 15 amino acids. Germline-derived CDR1 and CDR2 are GTSNPN and SVGIG (reference sequence). V shed 8 bases and J shed 2 bases, with 18 bases lying between them. CDR3 amino acids: CALNTGTSNTGELFF. The DNA for the CDR3 is TGTGCCCTAAATACCGGGACTTCTAACACCGGGGAGCTGTTTTTT.

CDR3 residues: CASSLGRGGYNEQFF. DNA for the CDR3: TGCGCCAGCAGCTTGGGTAGGGGGGGGTACAATGAGCAGTTCTTC. The chain joins TRBV5-1 to TRBJ2-1; tentatively, D is TRBD2 (7 bases). CDR3 length: 15 residues. V was clipped by 0 bases and J by 4 bases, with 11 bases between them. From germline, CDR1 is SGHRS and CDR2 YFSETQ. Using reference TRBV5-1 and TRBJ2-1 for the parts outside the CDR3, the full variable domain is KAGVTQTPRYLIKTRGQQVTLSCSPISGHRSVSWYQQTPGQGLQFLFEYFSETQRNKGNFPGRFSGRQFSNSRSEMNVSTLELGDSALYLCASSLGRGGYNEQFFGPGTRLTVL.

The V gene is TRBV29-1, the J gene TRBJ2-7, with 8 bases lining up with TRBD1. The length of the CDR3 is 14 residues. V lost 2 bases to trimming and J lost 7 bases; unmatched junction nucleotides: 10. The germline V gene encodes CDR1 SQVTM and CDR2 ANQGSEA. The CDR3 DNA follows: TGCAGCGTTGAAAGGGACAGGAACCAGAGGGAGCAGTACTTC. It specifies CSVERDRNQREQYF.

The rearrangement joins TRBV5-1 to TRBJ1-2, with 7 bases aligning to TRBD1. The CDR3 is 14 residues long. CDR1 SGHRS and CDR2 YFSETQ come from the germline V gene. V was clipped by 4 bases and J by 3 bases; unmatched bases: 6. As DNA, the CDR3 is TGCGCCAGCAGCGGGGGACAGCAGTACTATGGCTACACCTTC. This codes for CASSGGQQYYGYTF.

The chain couples TRBV18 to TRBJ2-2; a weak D match, TRBD2 (5 bases). CDR3 length: 17 amino acids. V lost 0 bases and J 0 bases, leaving 11 bases between the germline ends. CDR1 is KGHSH, CDR2 LQKENI, per germline. This CDR3 is CASSPPGGLANTGELFF. Written as DNA, the CDR3 is TGTGCCAGCTCACCACCGGGCGGGCTAGCGAACACCGGGGAGCTGTTTTTT.

This clone was found a few times. The gene calls are TRBV2 and TRBJ1-2; 9 bases agree with TRBD1. J gave up 5 bases and V 6 bases, and 16 bases lay outside the gene matches. CDR1 and CDR2 (germline): SNHLY, FYNNEI. CDR3 length: 17 amino acids. The DNA of the CDR3 is TGTGCCAGCAGGGGCCTAGTCCGGGACAGGGTGGGGTATGGCTACACCTTC. This encodes CASRGLVRDRVGYGYTF.

This clone was seen more than once but under ten times. This rearrangement joins TRBV9 to TRBJ1-1; 7 bases map to TRBD1. Germline V gives CDR1 SGDLS, CDR2 YYNGEE. J gave up 2 bases and V 4 bases, and 11 bases lay outside the gene matches. The CDR3 covers 16 residues. The CDR3 protein is CASSPQTGFVNTEAFF. The CDR3 nucleotides read TGTGCCAGCAGCCCCCAGACAGGGTTCGTTAACACTGAAGCTTTCTTT.

V usage is TRBV5-1 and J usage is TRBJ2-7, with 11 bases aligning to TRBD1. Germline V gives CDR1 SGHRS, CDR2 YFSETQ. This CDR3 comprises 16 residues. J gave up 0 bases and V 4 bases, and 6 bases lay outside the gene matches. The CDR3 here is CASSTSGTGGSYEQYF. As DNA, the CDR3 is TGCGCCAGCAGCACCTCCGGGACAGGGGGCTCCTACGAGCAGTACTTC.

The chain employs TRBV7-3 and TRBJ2-5; D remains unclear. Trimming pared 5 bases from V and 5 bases from J, leaving 18 bases between. The CDR3 extends over 15 amino acids. Germline V gives CDR1 SGHTA, CDR2 FQGTGA. The CDR3 spells CASSPDPTYGETQYF. CDR3 DNA: TGTGCCAGCAGCCCAGATCCGACCTACGGGGAGACCCAGTACTTC. The full variable domain, completed using reference TRBV7-3 and TRBJ2-5, is GAGVSQTPSNKVTEKGKYVELRCDPISGHTALYWYRQSLGQGPEFLIYFQGTGAADDSGLPNDRFFAVRPEGSVSTLKIQRTERGDSAVYLCASSPDPTYGETQYFGPGTRLLVL.

This clone was picked up one time. This chain connects TRBV19 to TRBJ2-7; perhaps TRBD1 as D (5 bases). V gave up 6 bases and J gave up 1 base, with 10 bases separating them. The CDR3 is made up of 13 amino acids. CDR1 LNHDA and CDR2 SQIVND come from the germline V gene (reference sequence). The CDR3 coding sequence is TGTGCCAGTAGAAGGCCAGGGTCCTACGAGCAGTACTTC. Its translation: CASRRPGSYEQYF.

The chain employs TRBV19 and TRBJ2-3, with TRBD2 matching 10 bases. There are 15 residues in the CDR3. Germline V gene lookup returns CDR1 LNHDA and CDR2 SQIVND (reference sequence). Trimming cost V 6 bases and J 6 bases; bases outside gene matches: 9. CDR3 sequence reads: CASSRLAGVSDTQYF. The CDR3 DNA follows: TGTGCCAGTAGCCGTCTAGCGGGGGTATCGGATACGCAGTATTTT.

The rearrangement uses TRBV9 and TRBJ1-1, with 9 bases that match TRBD1. Losses at the gene ends were 4 bases for V and 3 bases for J; bases not matched to a gene: 4. This CDR3 spans 14 amino acids. Germline assignment: CDR1 SGDLS and CDR2 YYNGEE. The chain's CDR3 is CASSPGQGYTEAFF. In DNA form, the CDR3 reads TGTGCCAGCAGCCCCGGACAGGGGTACACTGAAGCTTTCTTT.